Sequencing of this TCR beta chain was carried out in a study of T-cell reconstitution after alpha-beta-depleted transplantation in children. Preparation of the TCRbeta library used unique molecular identifiers. MiXCR, applied by TCRdb to the PCR reads, yields one record per CDR3 protein. The table has some 220,000 distinct CDR3 sequences, approximately 9% seen once; the top ten hold roughly 6.2%. The CDR3 covers 15 residues. Germline CDR1 SGHRS, CDR2 YFSETQ. V shed 0 bases, J shed 6 bases, and the junction held 5 bases outside the gene matches. This chain joins TRBV5-1 and TRBJ1-2, with 10 positions matching TRBD1. The TCR was taken from a human donor who donated a stem cell graft to a child with acute lymphoblastic leukemia. The sample here was PBMCs from the stem cell graft donor, taken from the stem cell graft. Written as DNA, the CDR3 is TGCGCCAGCAGCTTGGAGGAGACAGGGGGCAATGGCTACACCTTC. It translates to CASSLEETGGNGYTF.